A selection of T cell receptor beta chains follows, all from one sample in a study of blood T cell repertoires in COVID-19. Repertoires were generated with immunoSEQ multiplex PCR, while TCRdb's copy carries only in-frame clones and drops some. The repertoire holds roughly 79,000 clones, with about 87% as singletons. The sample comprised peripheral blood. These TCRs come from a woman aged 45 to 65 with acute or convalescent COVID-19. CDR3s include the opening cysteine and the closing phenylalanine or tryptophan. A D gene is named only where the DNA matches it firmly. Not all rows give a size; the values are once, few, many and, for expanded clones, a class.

CDR3 protein: CASSGPGTGLEETQYF
CDR3 DNA: TGTGCCAGCAGTGGGCCCGGGACAGGGTTGGAGGAGACCCAGTACTTC
clone size: -
D gene: TRBD1
J gene: TRBJ2-5
CDR3 length: 16
V gene: TRBV28

CDR3 protein: CSVENYRDTEAFF
CDR3 DNA: TGCAGCGTTGAAAACTACCGGGACACTGAAGCTTTCTTT
clone size: -
D gene: -
J gene: TRBJ1-1
CDR3 length: 13
V gene: TRBV29-1

CDR3 protein: CASSFFSGGYEQYF
CDR3 DNA: TGTGCCAGCAGCTTTTTCAGCGGGGGCTACGAGCAGTACTTC
clone size: -
D gene: TRBD2
J gene: TRBJ2-7
CDR3 length: 14
V gene: TRBV5-6

CDR3 protein: CASSPGVAGVHEQFF
CDR3 DNA: TGTGCCAGCAGCCCAGGGGTGGCGGGGGTGCATGAGCAGTTCTTC
clone size: -
D gene: -
J gene: TRBJ2-1
CDR3 length: 15
V gene: TRBV13

CDR3 protein: CASSLKGGPEAFF
CDR3 DNA: TGTGCCAGCAGCTTGAAGGGAGGGCCTGAAGCTTTCTTT
clone size: -
D gene: -
J gene: TRBJ1-1
CDR3 length: 13
V gene: TRBV5-4

CDR3 protein: CASSPSGRLYNEQFF
CDR3 DNA: TGTGCCAGCAGTCCTAGCGGGAGACTCTACAATGAGCAGTTCTTC
clone size: -
D gene: TRBD2
J gene: TRBJ2-1
CDR3 length: 15
V gene: TRBV27

CDR3 protein: CASSFRQGYTEAFF
CDR3 DNA: TGTGCCAGCAGCTTCCGACAGGGGTACACTGAAGCTTTCTTT
clone size: -
D gene: TRBD1
J gene: TRBJ1-1
CDR3 length: 14
V gene: TRBV5-6

CDR3 protein: CASSELAGGQETQYF
CDR3 DNA: TGTGCCAGCAGTGAATTAGCGGGGGGGCAAGAGACCCAGTACTTC
clone size: -
D gene: TRBD2
J gene: TRBJ2-5
CDR3 length: 15
V gene: TRBV6-1

CDR3 protein: CASAVGANSNQPQHF
CDR3 DNA: TGTGCCAGCGCAGTGGGGGCAAATAGCAATCAGCCCCAGCATTTT
clone size: -
D gene: -
J gene: TRBJ1-5
CDR3 length: 15
V gene: TRBV2

CDR3 protein: CASSVQQGKLFF
CDR3 DNA: TGTGCCAGTAGTGTTCAACAGGGGAAACTGTTTTTT
clone size: -
D gene: TRBD1
J gene: TRBJ1-4
CDR3 length: 12
V gene: TRBV19

CDR3 protein: CAWTSGRWIQYF
CDR3 DNA: TGTGCCTGGACTAGCGGGAGATGGATCCAGTACTTC
clone size: -
D gene: TRBD2
J gene: TRBJ2-5
CDR3 length: 12
V gene: TRBV30

CDR3 protein: CASTPTGPPSTDTQYF
CDR3 DNA: TGTGCCAGCACCCCGACAGGGCCTCCCTCCACAGATACGCAGTATTTT
clone size: -
D gene: -
J gene: TRBJ2-3
CDR3 length: 16
V gene: TRBV21-1

CDR3 protein: CASSLLTGTDTQYF
CDR3 DNA: TGTGCCAGCAGCCTGCTGACTGGCACAGATACGCAGTATTTT
clone size: few
D gene: -
J gene: TRBJ2-3
CDR3 length: 14
V gene: TRBV5-6

CDR3 protein: CASSTGTGALEQYF
CDR3 DNA: TGTGCCAGCAGCACCGGGACAGGGGCTCTCGAGCAGTACTTC
clone size: -
D gene: TRBD1
J gene: TRBJ2-7
CDR3 length: 14
V gene: TRBV5-4

CDR3 protein: CASSPGLAGYHEQYF
CDR3 DNA: TGTGCCAGCTCACCTGGACTAGCGGGTTACCACGAGCAGTACTTC
clone size: -
D gene: TRBD2
J gene: TRBJ2-7
CDR3 length: 15
V gene: TRBV18

CDR3 protein: CASSPGGLTYNEQFF
CDR3 DNA: TGTGCCAGCAGCCCGGGGGGACTCACCTACAATGAGCAGTTCTTC
clone size: -
D gene: TRBD2
J gene: TRBJ2-1
CDR3 length: 15
V gene: TRBV6-5

CDR3 protein: CASRRTGDTGELFF
CDR3 DNA: TGTGCCAGCAGAAGAACAGGGGACACCGGGGAGCTGTTTTTT
clone size: -
D gene: TRBD1
J gene: TRBJ2-2
CDR3 length: 14
V gene: TRBV25-1

CDR3 protein: CASISSATEAFF
CDR3 DNA: TGTGCCAGTATAAGTTCCGCGACTGAAGCTTTCTTT
clone size: once
D gene: -
J gene: TRBJ1-1
CDR3 length: 12
V gene: TRBV19

CDR3 protein: CASSIGGARSQPQHF
CDR3 DNA: TGTGCCAGTAGTATTGGGGGGGCGCGGAGTCAGCCCCAGCATTTT
clone size: once
D gene: -
J gene: TRBJ1-5
CDR3 length: 15
V gene: TRBV19

CDR3 protein: CASMEGSGSNQPQHF
CDR3 DNA: TGTGCCAGCATGGAGGGGTCGGGAAGCAATCAGCCCCAGCATTTT
clone size: -
D gene: -
J gene: TRBJ1-5
CDR3 length: 15
V gene: TRBV25-1

CDR3 protein: CASSQRTEVMNTEAFF
CDR3 DNA: TGTGCCAGCAGCCAGCGGACAGAAGTGATGAACACTGAAGCTTTCTTT
clone size: -
D gene: -
J gene: TRBJ1-1
CDR3 length: 16
V gene: TRBV21-1

CDR3 protein: CASGPTGVHREQYF
CDR3 DNA: TGTGCTAGTGGTCCGACAGGGGTACATCGCGAGCAGTACTTC
clone size: few
D gene: TRBD1
J gene: TRBJ2-7
CDR3 length: 14
V gene: TRBV12-5

CDR3 protein: CASSPRVAGGLYTGELFF
CDR3 DNA: TGCGCCAGCAGCCCCCGGGTAGCGGGAGGGCTCTACACCGGGGAGCTGTTTTTT
clone size: -
D gene: TRBD2
J gene: TRBJ2-2
CDR3 length: 18
V gene: TRBV5-1

CDR3 protein: CASNPTDLSGNTIYF
CDR3 DNA: TGTGCCAGCAATCCGACAGACCTCTCTGGAAACACCATATATTTT
clone size: few
D gene: -
J gene: TRBJ1-3
CDR3 length: 15
V gene: TRBV27

CDR3 protein: CASSLAGGPPEQYF
CDR3 DNA: TGTGCCAGCAGCTTAGCGGGAGGGCCCCCCGAGCAGTACTTC
clone size: -
D gene: TRBD2
J gene: TRBJ2-7
CDR3 length: 14
V gene: TRBV5-8

CDR3 protein: CASQGGQRVFKWGDKNQPQHF
CDR3 DNA: TGTGCCAGCCAGGGGGGTCAGAGGGTCTTTAAGTGGGGAGACAAAAATCAGCCCCAGCATTTT
clone size: -
D gene: -
J gene: TRBJ1-5
CDR3 length: 21
V gene: TRBV21-1

CDR3 protein: CASEGAGSPLHF
CDR3 DNA: TGTGCCTCGGAGGGGGCAGGATCACCCCTCCACTTT
clone size: -
D gene: TRBD1
J gene: TRBJ1-6
CDR3 length: 12
V gene: TRBV30

CDR3 protein: CASGPGGYEQYF
CDR3 DNA: TGTGCCAGCGGACCAGGGGGCTACGAGCAGTACTTC
clone size: -
D gene: TRBD1
J gene: TRBJ2-7
CDR3 length: 12
V gene: TRBV27

CDR3 protein: CASSNLGAAQYF
CDR3 DNA: TGTGCCAGCAGTAACTTGGGGGCAGCGCAGTACTTC
clone size: -
D gene: -
J gene: TRBJ2-7
CDR3 length: 12
V gene: TRBV12-3/TRBV12-4

CDR3 protein: CASSLLVNTEAFF
CDR3 DNA: TGTGCCAGCAGCTTATTAGTGAACACTGAAGCTTTCTTT
clone size: -
D gene: -
J gene: TRBJ1-1
CDR3 length: 13
V gene: TRBV7-9

CDR3 protein: CASSHGQEYLNTEAFF
CDR3 DNA: TGTGCCAGCAGCCACGGACAGGAGTACTTGAACACTGAAGCTTTCTTT
clone size: -
D gene: TRBD1
J gene: TRBJ1-1
CDR3 length: 16
V gene: TRBV7-9

CDR3 protein: CASSPTGNRAYEQYF
CDR3 DNA: TGTGCCAGCAGCCCAACAGGGAACCGTGCCTACGAGCAGTACTTC
clone size: -
D gene: -
J gene: TRBJ2-7
CDR3 length: 15
V gene: TRBV7-9

CDR3 protein: CASSSDNPEETQYF
CDR3 DNA: TGTGCCAGCAGTTCGGACAATCCCGAAGAGACCCAGTACTTC
clone size: -
D gene: -
J gene: TRBJ2-5
CDR3 length: 14
V gene: TRBV27

CDR3 protein: CASSYPGGLAYF
CDR3 DNA: TGTGCCAGCAGTTACCCAGGGGGTTTGGCGTACTTC
clone size: -
D gene: TRBD1
J gene: TRBJ2-7
CDR3 length: 12
V gene: TRBV28

CDR3 protein: CASSFTGSAEAFF
CDR3 DNA: TGTGCCAGCAGTTTTACAGGGTCCGCTGAAGCTTTCTTT
clone size: -
D gene: -
J gene: TRBJ1-1
CDR3 length: 13
V gene: TRBV11-3

CDR3 protein: CASSLGEWNTEAFF
CDR3 DNA: TGTGCCAGCAGCTTAGGTGAGTGGAACACTGAAGCTTTCTTT
clone size: -
D gene: -
J gene: TRBJ1-1
CDR3 length: 14
V gene: TRBV7-2

CDR3 protein: CASSFDRMNTGELFF
CDR3 DNA: TGTGCCAGCAGTTTCGACAGGATGAACACCGGGGAGCTGTTTTTT
clone size: -
D gene: -
J gene: TRBJ2-2
CDR3 length: 15
V gene: TRBV4-2

CDR3 protein: CASTAYNSPLHF
CDR3 DNA: TGTGCCAGTACGGCCTATAATTCACCCCTCCACTTT
clone size: -
D gene: -
J gene: TRBJ1-6
CDR3 length: 12
V gene: TRBV19

CDR3 protein: CASSPGQGVYNEQFF
CDR3 DNA: TGTGCCAGTTCACCCGGACAGGGGGTATACAATGAGCAGTTCTTC
clone size: few
D gene: TRBD1
J gene: TRBJ2-1
CDR3 length: 15
V gene: TRBV19

CDR3 protein: CATSRLGASDNEKLFF
CDR3 DNA: TGTGCCACCAGCAGATTGGGGGCCTCGGATAATGAAAAACTGTTTTTT
clone size: -
D gene: -
J gene: TRBJ1-4
CDR3 length: 16
V gene: TRBV15

CDR3 protein: CASSLGAQRGGSNEQFF
CDR3 DNA: TGCGCCAGCAGTCTGGGGGCCCAGCGGGGGGGCTCCAATGAGCAGTTCTTC
clone size: -
D gene: TRBD2
J gene: TRBJ2-1
CDR3 length: 17
V gene: TRBV5-1

CDR3 protein: CASISGTGGKGYTF
CDR3 DNA: TGTGCCAGCATCTCCGGGACAGGGGGAAAGGGCTACACCTTC
clone size: once
D gene: TRBD1
J gene: TRBJ1-2
CDR3 length: 14
V gene: TRBV6-5

CDR3 protein: CASRAGFALYGYTF
CDR3 DNA: TGTGCCAGCAGGGCAGGGTTTGCGCTCTATGGCTACACCTTC
clone size: -
D gene: -
J gene: TRBJ1-2
CDR3 length: 14
V gene: TRBV6-5

CDR3 protein: CASSQQVQETQYF
CDR3 DNA: TGTGCCAGTAGCCAACAGGTCCAAGAGACCCAGTACTTC
clone size: once
D gene: -
J gene: TRBJ2-5
CDR3 length: 13
V gene: TRBV19

CDR3 protein: CASSPGTDTQYF
CDR3 DNA: TGTGCTAGCAGCCCGGGCACAGATACGCAGTATTTT
clone size: -
D gene: -
J gene: TRBJ2-3
CDR3 length: 12
V gene: TRBV7-7

CDR3 protein: CASSPRGGGEVEAFF
CDR3 DNA: TGTGCCAGCAGCCCCCGGGGTGGGGGCGAGGTTGAAGCTTTCTTT
clone size: -
D gene: -
J gene: TRBJ1-1
CDR3 length: 15
V gene: TRBV6-6

CDR3 protein: CASVALDTQYF
CDR3 DNA: TGTGCCAGCGTAGCCCTGGATACGCAGTATTTT
clone size: -
D gene: -
J gene: TRBJ2-3
CDR3 length: 11
V gene: TRBV28

CDR3 protein: CASSPHNVLAVTDTQYF
CDR3 DNA: TGTGCCAGCAGCCCACATAATGTACTAGCGGTCACAGATACGCAGTATTTT
clone size: -
D gene: TRBD2
J gene: TRBJ2-3
CDR3 length: 17
V gene: TRBV14

CDR3 protein: CASSSTGGRNQPQHF
CDR3 DNA: TGTGCCAGCAGTAGTACAGGGGGTAGGAATCAGCCCCAGCATTTT
clone size: once
D gene: TRBD1
J gene: TRBJ1-5
CDR3 length: 15
V gene: TRBV6-5

CDR3 protein: CASSPLPNRGRTEAFF
CDR3 DNA: TGTGCCAGCAGCCCTCTCCCAAACAGGGGGCGAACTGAAGCTTTCTTT
clone size: -
D gene: TRBD1
J gene: TRBJ1-1
CDR3 length: 16
V gene: TRBV5-6